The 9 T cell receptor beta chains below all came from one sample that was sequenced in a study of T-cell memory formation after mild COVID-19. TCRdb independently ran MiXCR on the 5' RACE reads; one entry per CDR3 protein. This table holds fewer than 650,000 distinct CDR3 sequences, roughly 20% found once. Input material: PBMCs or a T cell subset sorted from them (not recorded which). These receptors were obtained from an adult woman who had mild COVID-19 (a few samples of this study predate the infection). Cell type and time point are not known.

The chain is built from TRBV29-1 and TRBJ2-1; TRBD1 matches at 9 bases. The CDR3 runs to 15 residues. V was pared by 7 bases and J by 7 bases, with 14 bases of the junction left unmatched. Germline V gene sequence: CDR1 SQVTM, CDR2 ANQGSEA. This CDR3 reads CSAPTPGQGRNEQFF. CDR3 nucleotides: TGCAGCGCCCCAACGCCGGGACAGGGTAGGAATGAGCAGTTCTTC.

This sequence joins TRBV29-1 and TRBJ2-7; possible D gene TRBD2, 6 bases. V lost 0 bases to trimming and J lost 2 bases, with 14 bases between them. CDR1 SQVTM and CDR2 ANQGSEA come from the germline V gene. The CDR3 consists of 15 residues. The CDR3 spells CSVEDPGTGTYEQYF. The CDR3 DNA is TGCAGCGTTGAAGACCCCGGGACTGGGACCTACGAGCAGTACTTC.

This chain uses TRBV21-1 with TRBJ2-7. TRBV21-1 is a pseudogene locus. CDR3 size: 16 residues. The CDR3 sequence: CASSKGVGIRVYEQYF. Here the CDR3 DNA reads TGTGCCAGCAGCAAAGGGGTGGGAATAAGGGTCTACGAGCAGTACTTC.

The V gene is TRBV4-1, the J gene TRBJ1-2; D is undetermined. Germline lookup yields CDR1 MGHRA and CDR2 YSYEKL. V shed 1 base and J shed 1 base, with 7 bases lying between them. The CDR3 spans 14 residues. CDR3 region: CASSQAWGNYGYTF. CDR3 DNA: TGCGCCAGCAGCCAAGCCTGGGGTAACTATGGCTACACCTTC.

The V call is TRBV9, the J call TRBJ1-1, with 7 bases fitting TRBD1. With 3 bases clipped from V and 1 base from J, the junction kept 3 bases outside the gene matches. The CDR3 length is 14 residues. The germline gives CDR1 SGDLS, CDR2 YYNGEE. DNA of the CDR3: TGTGCCAGCAGCGACGGGACAGCGAACACTGAAGCTTTCTTT. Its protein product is CASSDGTANTEAFF.

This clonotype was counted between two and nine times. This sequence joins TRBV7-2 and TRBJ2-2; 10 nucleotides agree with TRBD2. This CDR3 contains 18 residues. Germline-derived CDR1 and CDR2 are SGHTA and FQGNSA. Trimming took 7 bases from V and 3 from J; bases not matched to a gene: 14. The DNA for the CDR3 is TGTGCCAGCATCCGTACCCCTAGCGGGAGTCTGGACACCGGGGAGCTGTTTTTT. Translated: CASIRTPSGSLDTGELFF.

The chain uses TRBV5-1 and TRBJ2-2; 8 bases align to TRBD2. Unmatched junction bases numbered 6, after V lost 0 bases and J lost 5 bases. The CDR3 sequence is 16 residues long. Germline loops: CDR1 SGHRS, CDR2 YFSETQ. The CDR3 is CASSLEMRGATGELFF. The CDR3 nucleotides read TGCGCCAGCAGCTTGGAGATGCGGGGGGCGACCGGGGAGCTGTTTTTT.

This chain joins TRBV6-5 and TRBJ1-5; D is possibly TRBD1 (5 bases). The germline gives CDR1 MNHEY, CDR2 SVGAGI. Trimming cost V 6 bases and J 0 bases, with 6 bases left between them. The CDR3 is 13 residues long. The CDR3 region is CASSDSSNQPQHF. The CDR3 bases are TGTGCCAGCAGCGACAGTAGCAATCAGCCCCAGCATTTT.

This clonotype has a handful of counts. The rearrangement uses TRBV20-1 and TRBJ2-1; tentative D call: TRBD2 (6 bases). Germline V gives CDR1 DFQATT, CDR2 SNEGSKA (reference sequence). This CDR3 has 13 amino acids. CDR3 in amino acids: CICGVPTYNEQFF. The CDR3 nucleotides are TGCATTTGCGGGGTCCCCACCTACAATGAGCAGTTCTTC.